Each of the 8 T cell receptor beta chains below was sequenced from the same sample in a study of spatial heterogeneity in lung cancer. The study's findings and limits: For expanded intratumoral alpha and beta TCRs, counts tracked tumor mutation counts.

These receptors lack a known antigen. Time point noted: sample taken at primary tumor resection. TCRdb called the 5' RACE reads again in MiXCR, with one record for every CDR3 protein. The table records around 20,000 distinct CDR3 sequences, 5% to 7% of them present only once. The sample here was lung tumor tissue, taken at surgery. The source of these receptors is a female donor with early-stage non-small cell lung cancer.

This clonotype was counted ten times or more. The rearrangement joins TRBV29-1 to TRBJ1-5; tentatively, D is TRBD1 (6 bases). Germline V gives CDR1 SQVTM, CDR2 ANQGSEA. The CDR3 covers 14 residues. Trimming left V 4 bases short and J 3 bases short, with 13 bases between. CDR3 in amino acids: CSVVLGAVNQPQHF. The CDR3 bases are TGCAGCGTTGTGCTGGGGGCCGTCAATCAGCCCCAGCATTTT.

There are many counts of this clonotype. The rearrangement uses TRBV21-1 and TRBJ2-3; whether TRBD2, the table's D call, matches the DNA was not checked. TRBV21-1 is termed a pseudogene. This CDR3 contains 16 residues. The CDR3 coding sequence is TGTGCCAGCAGCGAAGGACTAGCGGAGAGCACAGATACGCAGTATTTT. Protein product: CASSEGLAESTDTQYF.

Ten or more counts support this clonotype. CDR3 loop: CSVAGGASNEKLFF. CDR3 nucleotide sequence: TGCAGTGTGGCAGGGGGCGCATCTAATGAAAAACTGTTTTTT. The chain joins TRBV20-1 to TRBJ1-4, with 8 bases fitting TRBD1. The CDR3 covers 14 residues. V lost 7 bases and J lost 3; bases outside the gene matches: 7. Per the germline V gene, CDR1 is DFQATT and CDR2 is SNEGSKA (reference sequence).

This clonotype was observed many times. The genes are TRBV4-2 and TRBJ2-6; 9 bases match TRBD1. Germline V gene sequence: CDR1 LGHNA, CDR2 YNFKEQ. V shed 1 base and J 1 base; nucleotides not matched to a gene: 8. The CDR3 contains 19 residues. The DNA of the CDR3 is TGTGCCAGCAGCCAAGGACAGGACAGGGGCAGATCTGGGGCCAACGTCCTGACTTTC. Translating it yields CASSQGQDRGRSGANVLTF.

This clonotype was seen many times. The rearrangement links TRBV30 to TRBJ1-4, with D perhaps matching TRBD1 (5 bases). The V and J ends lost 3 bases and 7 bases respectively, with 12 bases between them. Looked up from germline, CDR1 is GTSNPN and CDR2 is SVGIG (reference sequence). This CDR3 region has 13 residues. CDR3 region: CAWRRGTSEKLFF. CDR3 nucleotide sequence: TGTGCCTGGAGACGGGGGACGTCTGAAAAACTGTTTTTT.

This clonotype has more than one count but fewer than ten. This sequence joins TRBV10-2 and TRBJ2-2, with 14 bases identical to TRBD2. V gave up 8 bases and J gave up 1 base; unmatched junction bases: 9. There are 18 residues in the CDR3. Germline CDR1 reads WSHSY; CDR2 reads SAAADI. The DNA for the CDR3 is TGCGCCAGCCTTAGACCCGGACTAGCGGGAGGGAACACCGGGGAGCTGTTTTTT. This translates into CASLRPGLAGGNTGELFF.

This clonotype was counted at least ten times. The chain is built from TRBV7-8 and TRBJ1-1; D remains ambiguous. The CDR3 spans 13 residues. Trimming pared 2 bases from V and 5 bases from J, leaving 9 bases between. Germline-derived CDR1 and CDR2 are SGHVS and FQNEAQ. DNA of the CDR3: TGTGCCAGCAGCTTAAGTGGACTAACTGAAGCTTTCTTT. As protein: CASSLSGLTEAFF.

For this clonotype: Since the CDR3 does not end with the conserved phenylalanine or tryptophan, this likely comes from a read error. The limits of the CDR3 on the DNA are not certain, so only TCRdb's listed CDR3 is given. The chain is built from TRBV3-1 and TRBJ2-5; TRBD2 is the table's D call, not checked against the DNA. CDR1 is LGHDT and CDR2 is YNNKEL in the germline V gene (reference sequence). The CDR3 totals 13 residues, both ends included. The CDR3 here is CASSHLEGRDPAI.